The next 18 T cell receptor beta chains were all read from a single sample in a study of T cell repertoires in cytomegalovirus infection. From the reads, TCRdb called clonotypes with MiXCR, one entry per CDR3 protein. Altogether 250,000 or so distinct CDR3 sequences are present, approximately 10% being singletons, with the ten largest covering around 15%. Sequencing was performed on PBMCs. The receptors were sampled from a human donor in good health (CMV status not recorded). Some clones in this sample may be carry-over from other donors' samples.

This clonotype was seen a few times. The chain joins TRBV7-8 to TRBJ2-1; 8 nucleotides match TRBD2. V lost 4 bases, J lost 7 bases, and 15 bases stayed unmatched. The CDR3 extends over 17 amino acids. Germline CDR1 reads SGHVS; CDR2 reads FQNEAQ. CDR3 sequence (DNA): TGTGCCAGCAGCTCGTCCTACGGGGGGGATAGTTGGAATGAGCAGTTCTTC. Translating it yields CASSSSYGGDSWNEQFF.

This clonotype was counted a few times. The chain uses TRBV30 and TRBJ1-5; no clear D. The CDR3 has 13 amino acids. Germline-derived CDR1 and CDR2 are GTSNPN and SVGIG (reference sequence). V lost 1 base and J lost 0, with 4 bases in between. As DNA, the CDR3 is TGTGCCTGGAGTGAGCTTAGCAATCAGCCCCAGCATTTT. It specifies CAWSELSNQPQHF.

This clonotype was picked up many times. The J gene is TRBJ1-2, the V gene TRBV7-2; 7 bases agree with TRBD1. The CDR3 has 15 amino acids. The germline CDR1 and CDR2 sequences are SGHTA and FQGNSA. With 1 base clipped from V and 2 bases from J, the junction kept 4 bases outside the gene matches. This CDR3 is CASSLGGQPNYGYTF. CDR3 DNA sequence: TGTGCCAGCAGCTTAGGGGGACAGCCCAACTATGGCTACACCTTC.

This clonotype showed up just a few times. The chain has TRBV7-2 and TRBJ2-2; weak D call: TRBD2 (6 bases). This CDR3 has 16 amino acids. Germline CDR1 and CDR2: SGHTA and FQGNSA. Trimming removed 4 bases from V and 0 bases from J, with 12 bases in between. CDR3 coding DNA: TGTGCCAGCAGCTCTGGGGGGAACGCGAACACCGGGGAGCTGTTTTTT. Amino acid sequence: CASSSGGNANTGELFF. Drawing the rest from reference TRBV7-2 and TRBJ2-2, the complete variable domain is GAGVSQSPSNKVTEKGKDVELRCDPISGHTALYWYRQSLGQGLEFLIYFQGNSAPDKSGLPSDRFSAERTGGSVSTLTIQRTQQEDSAVYLCASSSGGNANTGELFFGEGSRLTVL.

This clonotype was observed many times. The genes are TRBV7-2 and TRBJ2-4; the match to TRBD1 covers 7 bases. Germline values: CDR1 SGHTA, CDR2 FQGNSA. The CDR3 covers 16 residues. Trimming at V came to 2 bases and at J to 0 bases, leaving 4 bases not matched to a gene. CDR3 residues: CASSLTGDVAKNIQYF. The CDR3 DNA follows: TGTGCCAGCAGCTTAACAGGGGACGTAGCCAAAAACATTCAGTACTTC. Drawing the rest from reference TRBV7-2 and TRBJ2-4, the complete variable domain is GAGVSQSPSNKVTEKGKDVELRCDPISGHTALYWYRQSLGQGLEFLIYFQGNSAPDKSGLPSDRFSAERTGGSVSTLTIQRTQQEDSAVYLCASSLTGDVAKNIQYFGAGTRLSVL.

This clonotype was recorded many times. The chain carries TRBV28 and TRBJ2-3; possible D gene TRBD2, 6 bases. The CDR3 sequence is 14 residues long. V was trimmed by 5 bases and J by 5 bases, leaving 14 bases between them. Germline V gene lookup returns CDR1 MDHEN and CDR2 SYDVKM. The CDR3 bases are TGTGCCAGCAGTGGGCGGGGAGATCAAGATACGCAGTATTTT. Translation gives CASSGRGDQDTQYF.

The V gene is TRBV6-2 or TRBV6-3, the J gene TRBJ2-7; 11 bases match TRBD1. The V segment lost 7 bases and the J segment 2 bases; nucleotides outside the gene matches: 7. From germline, CDR1 is MNHEY and CDR2 SVGEGT. The CDR3 length is 15 residues. DNA of the CDR3: TGTGCCAGCACCAGGACAGGGGGCGACACCTACGAGCAGTACTTC. Encoded protein: CASTRTGGDTYEQYF.

This clonotype was seen a handful of times. The chain uses TRBV30 and TRBJ2-2, with D possibly matching TRBD2 (5 bases). The V end was cut by 1 base, the J end by 4 bases, with 10 bases between. Germline CDR1 and CDR2: GTSNPN and SVGIG (reference sequence). The CDR3 sequence is 14 residues long. The CDR3: CAWSGGSPTGELFF. The DNA for the CDR3 is TGTGCCTGGAGTGGAGGGAGTCCCACCGGGGAGCTGTTTTTT.

This clonotype was picked up many times. The chain combines TRBV6-2 or TRBV6-3 with TRBJ1-5, with a tentative D call TRBD1 (5 bases). The CDR3 loop spans 14 amino acids. The V gene's germline CDR1 is MNHEY and CDR2 SVGEGT. Between the trimmed V and J ends, which lost 6 bases and 4 bases, there was a span of 13 bases. The DNA for the CDR3 is TGTGCCAGCAGCTTAACAGGTCTTAATCAGCCCCAGCATTTT. Protein sequence: CASSLTGLNQPQHF.

The chain links TRBV6-2 or TRBV6-3 to TRBJ2-7, with 13 bases fitting TRBD2. The CDR3 totals 16 residues. Germline V gene lookup returns CDR1 MNHEY and CDR2 SVGEGT. After removal of 0 bases from V and 1 base from J, the junction contained 0 bases not matched to a gene. CDR3 in amino acids: CASSYSTSGGSYEQYF. CDR3 sequence (DNA): TGTGCCAGCAGTTACTCGACTAGCGGGGGGTCCTACGAGCAGTACTTC.

This clonotype has only a few counts. The chain joins TRBV20-1 to TRBJ2-3; a possible D gene is TRBD2 (6 bases). The CDR3 is 14 amino acids. CDR1 is DFQATT and CDR2 is SNEGSKA in the germline V gene (reference sequence). The V end lost 6 bases, the J end lost 0 bases, and 13 bases lay between the germline ends. CDR3 in amino acids: CSAPKRASTDTQYF. The CDR3 DNA follows: TGCAGTGCCCCCAAGCGGGCTAGCACAGATACGCAGTATTTT.

This clonotype was counted a few times. This chain joins TRBV29-1 and TRBJ2-3; D remains ambiguous. The CDR3 is made up of 13 amino acids. Trimming left V 3 bases short and J 2 bases short, with 9 bases between. Germline-derived CDR1 and CDR2 are SQVTM and ANQGSEA. This CDR3 is CSVEGRVTDTQYF. CDR3 sequence (DNA): TGCAGCGTTGAGGGCAGAGTCACAGATACGCAGTATTTT.

This clonotype was found many times. The V and J genes are TRBV7-2 and TRBJ2-5; no clear D gene. Between the trimmed V and J ends, which lost 3 bases and 2 bases, there was a span of 7 bases. The CDR3 runs 13 residues. Germline loops: CDR1 SGHTA, CDR2 FQGNSA. In DNA, the CDR3 is TGTGCCAGCAGCTTTGGGTCTCAAGAGACCCAGTACTTC. It specifies CASSFGSQETQYF. The variable domain in full, completed from reference TRBV7-2 and TRBJ2-5, reads GAGVSQSPSNKVTEKGKDVELRCDPISGHTALYWYRQSLGQGLEFLIYFQGNSAPDKSGLPSDRFSAERTGGSVSTLTIQRTQQEDSAVYLCASSFGSQETQYFGPGTRLLVL.

The CDR3 here is CASSGLYGYTF. Here the CDR3 DNA reads TGTGCCAGCAGCGGACTATATGGCTACACCTTC. V and J are TRBV9 and TRBJ1-2; D gene ambiguous. V shed 3 bases and J shed 5 bases, with 5 bases lying between them. The CDR3 is made up of 11 amino acids. The V gene's germline CDR1 is SGDLS and CDR2 YYNGEE.

In its sample, this clonotype was seen many times. This rearrangement joins TRBV7-2 to TRBJ1-5; D is unresolved. Germline V gene sequence: CDR1 SGHTA, CDR2 FQGNSA. Trimming took off 4 bases at V and 7 bases at J, with 14 bases between the two ends. This CDR3 has 14 amino acids. In DNA, the CDR3 is TGTGCCAGCAGCTCCCCCGGGTCCCGGCAGCCCCAGCATTTT. Residues: CASSSPGSRQPQHF.

As DNA, the CDR3 is TGTGCCAGCAGGAGACAGGGTTTGGTCAATCAGCCCCAGCATTTT. It encodes CASRRQGLVNQPQHF. The genes are TRBV2 and TRBJ1-5; 7 positions match TRBD1. The trim removed 6 bases at V and 3 bases at J, leaving 8 bases unmatched. The CDR3 consists of 15 residues. Germline loops: CDR1 SNHLY, CDR2 FYNNEI.

Many counts were recorded for this clonotype. The chain carries TRBV7-2 and TRBJ1-2; 12 bases agree with TRBD1. Trimming removed 0 bases from V and 7 bases from J; junction bases left unmatched: 6. This CDR3 contains 16 residues. Germline assignment: CDR1 SGHTA and CDR2 FQGNSA. As DNA, the CDR3 is TGTGCCAGCAGCTTAGCCGGGACAGGGGGCGTTGGTGGCTACACCTTC. Its protein product is CASSLAGTGGVGGYTF. Combining the CDR3 with reference TRBV7-2 and TRBJ1-2 gives the whole variable domain GAGVSQSPSNKVTEKGKDVELRCDPISGHTALYWYRQSLGQGLEFLIYFQGNSAPDKSGLPSDRFSAERTGGSVSTLTIQRTQQEDSAVYLCASSLAGTGGVGGYTFGSGTRLTVV.

This clonotype has ten or more counts. The V and J genes are TRBV7-2 and TRBJ1-2; 7 bases match TRBD1. The CDR3 spans 13 residues. V shed 5 bases and J 4 bases; nucleotides not matched to a gene: 4. CDR1 is SGHTA and CDR2 is FQGNSA in the germline V gene. The CDR3 sequence: CASSPDRIYGYTF. The CDR3 DNA reads TGTGCCAGCAGCCCGGACAGGATCTATGGCTACACCTTC.